What follows are 4 T cell receptor beta chains derived from one specimen sequenced in a study of PD-1 blockade in classical Hodgkin lymphoma (dated by TCRdb to 2018 to 2020). The library was produced with the immunoSEQ multiplex PCR assay. TCRdb obtained this table from immuneACCESS and retained in-frame rearrangements with V and J assigned. These tables miss some clones; where compared with another copy, unresolved V genes account for less than half of the shortfall, and the remainder is unexplained. Within this sample are some 150,000 clones, with about four fifths of them counted one time only. The ten biggest clones cover roughly a tenth of the sample. Read against the paper, the sample's time point label means: cycle 2 day 1 (C2D1) of nivolumab. All trial patients had relapsed after autologous stem cell transplantation, with cohorts A, B and C differing in prior brentuximab vedotin exposure.

Sequencing used peripheral blood mononuclear cells (PBMCs), obtained before the second cycle of nivolumab. The receptors stem from a human donor with classical Hodgkin lymphoma.

This clone was detected only once. The V and J genes are TRBV28 and TRBJ2-2, with D perhaps matching TRBD1 or TRBD2 (6 bases each). Germline CDR1 reads MDHEN; CDR2 reads SYDVKM. The CDR3 covers 16 residues. Trimming pared 2 bases from V and 7 bases from J, leaving 17 bases between. CDR3 nucleotides: TGTGCCAGCAGTTTAGCCGGGGGCGTTTTGGGCGGGGAGCTGTTTTTT. Translating it yields CASSLAGGVLGGELFF.

This chain joins TRBV27 and TRBJ2-6; 10 positions agree with TRBD1. In germline, CDR1 is MNHEY, CDR2 SMNVEV (reference sequence). The CDR3 loop spans 16 amino acids. Unmatched junction bases numbered 4, after V lost 4 bases and J lost 4 bases. The CDR3 protein is CASSSGTGAGANVLTF. In DNA, the CDR3 is TGTGCCAGCAGTTCCGGGACAGGGGCCGGGGCCAACGTCCTGACTTTC.

The chain recombines TRBV9 with TRBJ1-1; D remains ambiguous. CDR1 and CDR2 from the germline V gene are SGDLS and YYNGEE. The germline V and J ends were trimmed by 0 bases and 3 bases, with 6 bases remaining between them. The CDR3 length is 13 residues. The CDR3 is CASSVEGDTEAFF. CDR3 nucleotides: TGTGCCAGCAGCGTAGAGGGTGACACTGAAGCTTTCTTT.

Only a few counts were recorded for this clone. The chain couples TRBV25-1 to TRBJ1-2, with 9 bases lining up with TRBD1. Germline loops: CDR1 MGHDK, CDR2 SYGVNS. V trimming: 5 bases; J trimming: 5 bases; junction bases outside the gene matches: 12. The CDR3 extends over 16 amino acids. CDR3 nucleotide sequence: TGTGCCAGCAGTCAAATGGGGACAGGGTTAGAATATGGCTACACCTTC. Translation gives CASSQMGTGLEYGYTF.